This entry features one T cell receptor (beta chain) sequence. Its cognate antigen is unknown. Naive CD8 T cells were sorted as CD8+CD4-CCR7+CD45RA+. These data originate in a study of molecular identifiers for immune sequencing clone quantification. At the level of the study: In the replicates, RNA derived from 20,000 or 100,000 naive CD8 cells was divided into five parts, and four were sequenced.

General observations from the study: Spiked-in Jurkat TCR RNA corresponding to one cell was reported as detectable against 750,000 to 1,000,000 naive cells.

In preparing bulk TCR libraries, previously described methods and listed TCR primers were used. TCRdb re-called the PCR reads through MiXCR, storing one row per CDR3 protein. This table holds some 650,000 distinct CDR3 sequences, nearly 20% found once. The sequenced sample consisted of naive CD8+ T cells from blood, with Jurkat cell RNA spiked in. The subset was: FACS-sorted CD8+CD4-CCR7+CD45RA+ naive T cells. The receptor's source is a human donor in good health. Some libraries in this study had Jurkat cell RNA spiked in.

The CDR3 is CSDGGVEGTEAFF. The CDR3 DNA reads as TGCAGCGACGGCGGGGTTGAGGGCACTGAAGCTTTCTTT. The V call is TRBV29-1, the J call TRBJ1-1; no firm D call. The CDR3 is 13 amino acids. Germline V gene lookup returns CDR1 SQVTM and CDR2 ANQGSEA. V gave up 7 bases and J gave up 4 bases, with 16 bases separating them.